This TCR beta chain was recovered during a study of blood T cell repertoires in COVID-19. Study information: Either two negative PCRs, clearance, or symptom resolution qualified Cohort 3 donors as recovered. T cells, B-cell-depleted T cells, or PBMCs supplied cDNA or gDNA.

Participants were placed into cohorts based on the clinical history they reported. CDR3 size: 15 residues. The germline CDR1 and CDR2 sequences are MNHEY and SMNVEV (reference sequence). The V gene end was trimmed by 1 base and the J gene end by 6 bases; junction bases not matched to a gene: 6. TCRdb's copy holds only in-frame clones and misses some; the assay was immunoSEQ multiplex PCR. Of some 220,000 clones listed, roughly nine tenths are singletons. The J gene is TRBJ2-7, the V gene TRBV27; TRBD1 agrees at 10 bases. Sequencing used PBMCs or T cells enriched from blood (not recorded which). This receptor was identified in a woman between 50 and 59 years old in a cohort exposed to, infected with or recovered from COVID-19 (not recorded which). This CDR3 is CASSLFPDRGAEQYF. The CDR3 bases are TGTGCCAGCAGTTTATTTCCGGACAGGGGGGCCGAGCAGTACTTC.